This T cell receptor (beta chain) is drawn from a study of CD8 T cells in Susac syndrome. Germline V gene lookup returns CDR1 SGHTA and CDR2 FQGNSA. There are 15 residues in the CDR3. After removal of 5 bases from V and 10 bases from J, the junction contained 12 bases not matched to a gene. Sequencing of TCR beta covered CD8+ and CD4+ T cells obtained from blood. The multiple sclerosis controls were treatment-naive patients affected by stable or active relapsing-remitting disease. Bulk CD8+ and CD4+ cells came from magnetic negative isolation; CD8+ TEMRA by FACS. Random-hexamer reverse transcription was applied to about 0.5 to 1 ug RNA. Amplification of TCR beta CDR3 by immunoSEQ multiplex PCR spanned 54 Vbeta and 13 Jbeta. TCRdb redid the calling of the immunoSEQ multiplex PCR reads with MiXCR, one entry per CDR3 protein. The table includes a few hundred thousand distinct CDR3 sequences, about 95% detected once.

Sequenced material: CD4+ T cells from PBMCs. This rearrangement joins TRBV7-2 to TRBJ2-1, with TRBD2 matching over 9 bases. The receptor was derived from a human donor with multiple sclerosis. CDR3 in DNA: TGTGCCAGCAGCCCGAGTAGCGGGAGTTTAGGAGAGCAGTTCTTC. Protein sequence: CASSPSSGSLGEQFF.